This entry is about one TCR beta chain. The data are from a study of blood T cells in healthy people across ages. With a J-beta primer mix and a sample-barcoded 5' primer, a second PCR ran roughly 7 to 11 cycles. Using its own MiXCR run on the 5' RACE reads, TCRdb lists one record per CDR3 protein. The sample has about 970,000 distinct CDR3 sequences; around 54% are singletons. J gave up 5 bases and V 0 bases, and 7 bases lay outside the gene matches. The germline gives CDR1 SGHDN, CDR2 FVKESK. The CDR3 has 15 amino acids. What was sequenced was blood. The source is a woman aged 55-75 years in good health. The rearrangement uses TRBV14 and TRBJ2-7; 7 bases line up with TRBD2. This CDR3 reads CASSQDLQRENEQYF. The CDR3 DNA reads as TGTGCCAGCAGCCAAGATCTCCAGCGGGAAAACGAGCAGTACTTC.